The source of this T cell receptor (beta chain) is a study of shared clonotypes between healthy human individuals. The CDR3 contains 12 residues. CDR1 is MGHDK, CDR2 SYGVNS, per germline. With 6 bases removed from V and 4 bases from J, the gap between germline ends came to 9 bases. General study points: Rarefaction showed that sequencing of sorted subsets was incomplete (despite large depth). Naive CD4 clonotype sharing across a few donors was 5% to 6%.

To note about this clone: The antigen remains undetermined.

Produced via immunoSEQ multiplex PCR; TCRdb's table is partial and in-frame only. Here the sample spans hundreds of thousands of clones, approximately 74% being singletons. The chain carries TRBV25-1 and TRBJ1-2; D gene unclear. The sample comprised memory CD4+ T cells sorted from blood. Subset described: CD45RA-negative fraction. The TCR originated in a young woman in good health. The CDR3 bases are TGTGCCAGCAGAGACGACACCTATGGCTACACCTTC. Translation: CASRDDTYGYTF.